Listed below are T cell receptor beta chains from one sample, sequenced in a study of CXCR4 blockade with PD-1 therapy in pancreatic cancer. Assay used: immunoSEQ multiplex PCR; TCRdb lists only in-frame clones, some missing. Here the sample spans roughly 18,000 clones, about two thirds being singletons. Sequencing was carried out using tumor tissue. All receptors come from a human donor with pancreatic ductal adenocarcinoma. Both conserved end residues are part of each CDR3. Each record gives: J gene, D gene, clone size, V gene, CDR3 DNA, CDR3 protein. The D gene is left open where the match is weak. Size is omitted from some rows. Given values are once, few, many or a class for expanded clones.

TRBJ1-4,NA,NA,TRBV4-1,TGCGCCAGCAGCCAAGTGAGAGGGATCGGTGAAAAACTGTTTTTT,CASSQVRGIGEKLFF
TRBJ2-5,NA,once,TRBV19,TGTGCCAGTAGCCCCAGGGGTTGGAGACCCCAAGAGACCCAGTACTTC,CASSPRGWRPQETQYF
TRBJ2-2,TRBD1,once,TRBV29-1,TGCAGCGGGGACAGGGGGTCCGGGGAGCTGTTTTTT,CSGDRGSGELFF
TRBJ2-1,TRBD1,NA,TRBV11-3,TGTGCCAGCAGCTTAGGACAGGGAACCTACAATGAGCAGTTCTTC,CASSLGQGTYNEQFF
TRBJ2-6,TRBD1,NA,TRBV25-1,TGTGCCAGCACCCCCGAGGGGGCAACTGGGGCCAACGTCCTGACTTTC,CASTPEGATGANVLTF
TRBJ1-2,TRBD1,NA,TRBV30,TGTGCCTGGAGTTTCTCAGGGGGTGGCTACACCTTC,CAWSFSGGGYTF
TRBJ2-7,NA,few,TRBV28,TGTGCCAGCACATCGGGCGCCTACGAGCAGTACTTC,CASTSGAYEQYF
TRBJ2-2,NA,NA,TRBV6-8,TGTGCCAGCAGTTCCCAAACCGGGGAGCTGTTTTTT,CASSSQTGELFF
TRBJ2-5,TRBD1,NA,TRBV11-3,TGTGCCAGCAGCTCCGGGACAGGGAGATCGTTGGAGACCCAGTACTTC,CASSSGTGRSLETQYF
TRBJ2-1,TRBD2,NA,TRBV6-8,TGTGCCATCAGCGGGGAGGGTGTCTACAATGAGCAGTTCTTC,CAISGEGVYNEQFF
TRBJ1-5,NA,NA,TRBV19,TGTGCCAGTAGTATCTGGGGAGGGAGCAATCAGCCCCAGCATTTT,CASSIWGGSNQPQHF
TRBJ1-2,TRBD1,NA,TRBV10-2,TGCGCCAGCGAGGAAGAGGGGGCGGGCTATGGCTACACCTTC,CASEEEGAGYGYTF
TRBJ1-6,TRBD1,once,TRBV18,TGTGCCAGCTCACCACGAGGACAGGGCGGTTCACCCCTCCACTTT,CASSPRGQGGSPLHF
TRBJ1-4,TRBD1,few,TRBV11-3,TGTGCCAGCAGCTCAGGGACAGGGAGGAGTGAAAAACTGTTTTTT,CASSSGTGRSEKLFF
TRBJ1-2,TRBD1,few,TRBV19,TGTGCCAGCGGACAGGGGTATGGCTACACCTTC,CASGQGYGYTF
TRBJ1-1,NA,few,TRBV30,TGTGCCTGGAGTTCGGGATCTGAAGCTTTCTTT,CAWSSGSEAFF
TRBJ1-1,NA,NA,TRBV19,TGTGCCAGTAGTCCCGGGACGGAGAACACTGAAGCTTTCTTT,CASSPGTENTEAFF
TRBJ2-2,TRBD2,NA,TRBV19,TGTGCCAGTAGTATAGATCGTCTAGCGGGAGTAGGCGGGGAGCTGTTTTTT,CASSIDRLAGVGGELFF